These 31 T cell receptor beta chains were all obtained from the same sample, sequenced in a study of T cell repertoires in aging, cancer and after chemotherapy. Multiplex touch-down PCR with TRB-A/B primers amplified rearranged V-D-J TRB sequences. TCRdb re-called the multiplex PCR reads with MiXCR, one entry per CDR3 protein. The table shows around 17,000 distinct CDR3 sequences, with 50% occurring only once. TCR beta rearrangements were amplified from peripheral blood genomic DNA. The specimen sequenced was blood. The receptors were sampled from a human donor in good health.

This chain links TRBV6-1 with TRBJ2-1; possibly TRBD1 or TRBD2 for D (5 bases each). Germline lookup yields CDR1 MNHNS and CDR2 SASEGT. This CDR3 is built from 16 residues. V lost 5 bases to trimming and J lost 9 bases, with 23 bases between them. The CDR3, as DNA: TGTGCCAGCAGTCTCTCCGGGGCGAATGGGCCAGGTGAGCAGTTCTTC. Translated: CASSLSGANGPGEQFF.

In this sample, this clonotype turned up a few times. The genes are TRBV5-4 and TRBJ1-1, with D possibly being TRBD1 (5 bases). Germline loops: CDR1 SGHNT, CDR2 YYREEE (reference sequence). V was pared by 5 bases and J by 0 bases, with 11 bases between. CDR3 length: 14 amino acids. CDR3 sequence: CASRGRGLNTEAFF. The CDR3 DNA is TGTGCCAGCAGGGGACGGGGCTTGAACACTGAAGCTTTCTTT.

This clonotype has a handful of counts. The chain links TRBV30 to TRBJ2-1; 11 nucleotides match TRBD2. The ends lost 3 bases at V and 4 bases at J; junction bases unmatched: 5. CDR1 is GTSNPN and CDR2 is SVGIG in the germline V gene (reference sequence). The CDR3 is made up of 15 amino acids. The CDR3 sequence: CAWRTGLAVYNEQFF. As DNA, the CDR3 is TGTGCCTGGAGGACGGGACTAGCGGTTTACAATGAGCAGTTCTTC.

This rearrangement joins TRBV6-5 to TRBJ2-1; TRBD2 matches 10 bases. CDR3 length: 17 amino acids. Germline assignment: CDR1 MNHEY and CDR2 SVGAGI. With 0 bases clipped from V and 8 bases from J, the junction kept 10 bases outside the gene matches. CDR3 region: CASSYSLAGARSHEQFF. In nucleotides, the CDR3 is TGTGCCAGCAGTTACTCCCTAGCGGGAGCCCGTTCCCATGAGCAGTTCTTC.

The chain links TRBV6-1 to TRBJ2-7; D may be TRBD2 (5 bases). Trimming took off 6 bases at V and 10 bases at J, with 19 bases between the two ends. Germline CDR1 reads MNHNS; CDR2 reads SASEGT. This CDR3 has 13 residues. The CDR3 loop is CASSLGLATEQYF. Written as DNA, the CDR3 is TGTGCCAGCAGCTTGGGCCTAGCTACAGAACAGTACTTC.

This clonotype came up once. A junction boundary mismatches the germline segment, possibly from a read error. J is TRBJ2-7 and V is TRBV27; D is undetermined. The CDR3 extends over 11 amino acids. Germline V gene data show CDR1 as MNHEY and CDR2 as SMNVEV (reference sequence). The CDR3 sequence: CASGLQHEQYF. The CDR3 nucleotides are TGTGCCAGCGGTTTACAACACGAGCAGTACTTC.

The V and J genes are TRBV6-1 and TRBJ2-7, with TRBD1 matching 11 bases. V lost 6 bases to trimming and J lost 4 bases; unmatched junction nucleotides: 5. Germline V lookup: CDR1 MNHNS, CDR2 SASEGT. The CDR3 runs 14 residues. Here the CDR3 DNA reads TGTGCCAGCAGGCCGGACAGGGGGCGATACGAGCAGTACTTC. Translated, it gives CASRPDRGRYEQYF.

This chain uses TRBV19 with TRBJ2-5; TRBD1 might be the D (6 bases). CDR1 is LNHDA and CDR2 is SQIVND in the germline V gene (reference sequence). CDR3 length equals 16 residues. The ends were cut back, 6 bases at V and 4 bases at J, with 21 bases in the middle. Written as DNA, the CDR3 is TGTGCCAGTAGCCCAACCGGGACAAAAACCCCAGAGACCCAGTACTTC. Amino acids: CASSPTGTKTPETQYF.

V and J are TRBV5-5 and TRBJ2-1; tentatively, D is TRBD1 (5 bases). V lost 0 bases, J lost 4 bases, and 11 bases lay in between. There are 15 residues in the CDR3. Germline CDR1 reads SGHKS; CDR2 reads YYEKEE (reference sequence). This CDR3 reads CASSLGLGVYNEQFF. Written as DNA, the CDR3 is TGTGCCAGCAGCTTGGGCCTAGGGGTTTACAATGAGCAGTTCTTC.

This clonotype has more than one count but fewer than ten. The chain uses TRBV29-1 and TRBJ2-1; TRBD2 is a possible D gene (5 bases). V lost 1 base and J lost 9, with 22 bases in between. This CDR3 comprises 16 residues. Germline loops: CDR1 SQVTM, CDR2 ANQGSEA. The CDR3 DNA follows: TGCAGCGTTGAAGTATCGAGGGAGAGGAAGAGAGGTGAGCAGTTCTTC. As protein: CSVEVSRERKRGEQFF.

The chain joins TRBV19 to TRBJ2-1; 9 nucleotides match TRBD2. V lost 6 bases, J lost 3 bases, and 9 bases stayed unmatched. The CDR3 is 16 amino acids. The germline CDR1 and CDR2 sequences are LNHDA and SQIVND (reference sequence). The CDR3 region has the DNA TGTGCCAGTAGGGCTAGCGGGATTGGAGGCTACAATGAGCAGTTCTTC. It yields the protein CASRASGIGGYNEQFF.

This rearrangement joins TRBV19 to TRBJ2-2; D is perhaps TRBD1 (5 bases). The germline V and J ends were trimmed by 8 bases and 1 base, with 17 bases remaining between them. This CDR3 has 16 residues. Germline V CDR1 and CDR2: LNHDA, SQIVND (reference sequence). The CDR3 protein is CASVGPLGLNTGELFF. Written as DNA, the CDR3 is TGTGCCAGTGTAGGCCCACTGGGGCTGAACACCGGGGAGCTGTTTTTT.

This clonotype was picked up a small number of times. The chain combines TRBV18 with TRBJ2-3; 10 bases match TRBD1. CDR1 and CDR2 from the germline V gene are KGHSH and LQKENI. Trimming at V came to 0 bases and at J to 4 bases, leaving 1 base not matched to a gene. The CDR3 contains 15 residues. CDR3 DNA sequence: TGTGCCAGCTCACCACCGACAGGGGGCGCAGATACGCAGTATTTT. The encoded protein is CASSPPTGGADTQYF.

The chain joins TRBV6-1 to TRBJ2-5; 9 nucleotides agree with TRBD2. J gave up 2 bases and V 4 bases, and 5 bases lay outside the gene matches. Germline V gene data show CDR1 as MNHNS and CDR2 as SASEGT. This CDR3 contains 15 residues. The CDR3 protein is CASSGFGLAQETQYF. Written as DNA, the CDR3 is TGTGCCAGCAGTGGGTTTGGACTAGCGCAAGAGACCCAGTACTTC.

Notes on this clonotype: Because the CDR3's place on the DNA is in doubt, the DNA is left out and the CDR3 is given as listed by TCRdb. The chain couples TRBV7-5 to TRBJ2-3; TRBD1, as called in the table, went unchecked against the DNA. TRBV7-5 is reported as a pseudogene. The CDR3 totals 22 residues, both ends included. The CDR3 is CISVSEAKEYRGVRESADTQYF.

The chain employs TRBV19 and TRBJ2-1; 9 nucleotides line up with TRBD2. The CDR3 has 16 residues. The ends lost 3 bases at V and 0 bases at J; junction bases unmatched: 3. The germline CDR1 and CDR2 sequences are LNHDA and SQIVND (reference sequence). As DNA, the CDR3 is TGTGCCAGTAGTATTGATAGCGGGGGCTCCTACAATGAGCAGTTCTTC. Amino acids: CASSIDSGGSYNEQFF.

The rearrangement links TRBV30 to TRBJ1-4; D gene unclear. Germline V gene sequence: CDR1 GTSNPN, CDR2 SVGIG (reference sequence). V was clipped by 0 bases and J by 5 bases, with 10 bases between them. There are 14 residues in the CDR3. As DNA, the CDR3 is TGTGCCTGGAGTGTGGGAGGATTCAATGAAAAACTGTTTTTT. Translation: CAWSVGGFNEKLFF.

This clonotype was detected only a few times. The rearrangement uses TRBV12-3 or TRBV12-4 and TRBJ2-2; 9 bases line up with TRBD1. The CDR3 covers 16 residues. Germline trimming cut 5 bases from V and 5 bases from J; bases unmatched to any gene: 9. CDR3 nucleotides: TGTGCCAGCAGTACAACCGGGACAGGGAGGACCGGGGAGCTGTTTTTT. Translating it yields CASSTTGTGRTGELFF.

The chain combines TRBV6-5 with TRBJ1-2; 7 bases match TRBD1. J lost 4 bases, V lost 5 bases, and 1 base had no gene match. This CDR3 contains 12 residues. The V gene's germline CDR1 is MNHEY and CDR2 SVGAGI. CDR3 nucleotide sequence: TGTGCCAGCAGTGACAGGGCCTATGGCTACACCTTC. Its protein is CASSDRAYGYTF.

This clonotype was recorded a few times. The chain is built from TRBV6-5 and TRBJ2-7; no clear D. Trimming removed 6 bases at V and 5 bases at J, with 11 bases between. Germline V gene data show CDR1 as MNHEY and CDR2 as SVGAGI. This CDR3 region has 12 residues. Here the CDR3 reads CASRSTTHEQYF. CDR3 nucleotide sequence: TGTGCCAGCAGGTCTACCACACACGAGCAGTACTTC.

V usage is TRBV19 and J usage is TRBJ2-7; no reliable D call. This CDR3 contains 11 residues. Germline V lookup: CDR1 LNHDA, CDR2 SQIVND (reference sequence). Trimming left V 3 bases short and J 3 bases short, with 3 bases between. This CDR3 is CASSMGYEQYF. As DNA, the CDR3 is TGTGCCAGTAGTATGGGCTACGAGCAGTACTTC.

Only a few counts were recorded for this clonotype. The rearrangement links TRBV29-1 to TRBJ2-7; no reliable D call. The germline V gene encodes CDR1 SQVTM and CDR2 ANQGSEA. The CDR3 has 11 residues. Trimming left V 3 bases short and J 7 bases short, with 10 bases between. CDR3 sequence: CSVDGPREQYF. CDR3 DNA: TGCAGCGTTGACGGGCCTCGGGAGCAGTACTTC.

This clonotype was observed once. The J gene is TRBJ2-1, the V gene TRBV6-1; 15 bases match TRBD2. J lost 6 bases, V lost 3 bases, and 9 bases had no gene match. The CDR3 length is 18 residues. CDR1 and CDR2 (germline): MNHNS, SASEGT. In DNA form, the CDR3 reads TGTGCCAGCAGTGAGAGAGATGCGGGACTAGCGGGAGGCAATGAGCAGTTCTTC. This sequence encodes CASSERDAGLAGGNEQFF.

A remark on this clonotype: This may be a read error: a much more frequent sequence differs by one nucleotide. This chain joins TRBV27 and TRBJ2-1; D gene unclear. There are 15 residues in the CDR3. Germline V gene data show CDR1 as MNHEY and CDR2 as SMNVEV (reference sequence). V shed 2 bases and J shed 2 bases, with 10 bases lying between them. The CDR3 DNA sequence: TGTGCCAGCAGTTTAGACATCAAGACCTACAATGAGCAGTTCTTC. Its protein product is CASSLDIKTYNEQFF.

CDR3 sequence reads: CAWSPGMGPQYF. The CDR3 nucleotides read TGTGCCTGGAGTCCGGGCATGGGGCCGCAGTACTTC. This chain connects TRBV30 to TRBJ2-7, with D perhaps matching TRBD1 (5 bases). The germline V gene has CDR1 GTSNPN and CDR2 SVGIG (reference sequence). The CDR3 sequence is 12 residues long. Deletions cut 2 bases from V and 9 bases from J, with 14 bases between.

This rearrangement joins TRBV19 to TRBJ1-1, with 10 bases that match TRBD1. The germline V gene encodes CDR1 LNHDA and CDR2 SQIVND (reference sequence). Germline trimming cut 6 bases from V and 12 bases from J; bases unmatched to any gene: 13. The CDR3 is 14 residues long. In DNA form, the CDR3 reads TGTGCCAGTAGCTCGGGACAGGGGATTGTGAATCCTTTCTTT. This encodes CASSSGQGIVNPFF.

This clonotype was recorded once. The conserved phenylalanine or tryptophan is not found at the CDR3 terminus, so this likely reflects a read error. The V gene is TRBV18, the J gene TRBJ2-3; 10 positions match TRBD2. V shed 2 bases, J shed 3 bases, and the junction held 2 bases outside the gene matches. The germline gives CDR1 KGHSH, CDR2 LQKENI. The CDR3 covers 15 residues. The CDR3, as DNA: TGTGCCAGCTCACCAATAGCGGGAGGTACAGATACGCAGTATTTA. Its translation: CASSPIAGGTDTQYL.

This clonotype occurred a few times. The rearrangement links TRBV29-1 to TRBJ2-7; 15 nucleotides agree with TRBD2. Per germline, CDR1 SQVTM and CDR2 ANQGSEA. CDR3 length equals 15 residues. Trimming removed 5 bases from V and 1 base from J; junction bases left unmatched: 3. This CDR3 is CSVQGTSGRSYEQYF. The CDR3 nucleotides read TGCAGCGTTCAAGGGACTAGCGGGAGGTCCTACGAGCAGTACTTC.

Notes on this clonotype: This clone may be a read error of a much larger clone one base away. The J gene is TRBJ2-2, the V gene TRBV5-4, with D perhaps matching TRBD2 (7 bases). CDR1 SGHNT and CDR2 YYREEE come from the germline V gene (reference sequence). This CDR3 comprises 15 residues. V was clipped by 1 base and J by 4 bases, with 11 bases between them. CDR3 region: CASSLSGTSTGELFF. The CDR3 nucleotides read TGTGCCAGCAGCTTGAGCGGGACATCCACCGGGGAGCTGTTTTTT.

The chain employs TRBV27 and TRBJ2-1, with D unresolved. Trimming took 4 bases from V and 0 from J, leaving 10 bases between them. Germline CDR1 reads MNHEY; CDR2 reads SMNVEV (reference sequence). The CDR3 totals 15 residues. The CDR3 bases are TGTGCCAGCAGTTGGGAAAGGAGCTCCTACAATGAGCAGTTCTTC. Amino acid sequence: CASSWERSSYNEQFF.

The rearrangement links TRBV15 to TRBJ2-1; D perhaps matches TRBD1 (5 bases). The germline gives CDR1 LNHNV, CDR2 YYDKDF (reference sequence). This CDR3 region has 15 residues. Trimming shortened V by 0 bases and J by 4 bases, and 10 bases separated the two germline ends. CDR3 DNA: TGTGCCACCAGCAGAGATGGGGCGCAGTACAATGAGCAGTTCTTC. Translation: CATSRDGAQYNEQFF. The full variable domain, with the rest looked up from reference TRBV15 and TRBJ2-1, is DAMVIQNPRYQVTQFGKPVTLSCSQTLNHNVMYWYQQKSSQAPKLLFHYYDKDFNNEADTPDNFQSRRPNTSFCFLDIRSPGLGDTAMYLCATSRDGAQYNEQFFGPGTRLTVL.